The 5 T cell receptor beta chains below were found in one sample sequenced in a study of blood T cell repertoires in COVID-19. Profiled with immunoSEQ multiplex PCR; TCRdb holds only in-frame clones, not every one. Of about 39,000 clones detected, approximately 84% appear once; the ten largest clones hold roughly 15%. What was sequenced was peripheral blood. The receptor set was obtained from a man aged 50-60 years with active or convalescent COVID-19.

This rearrangement joins TRBV7-8 to TRBJ1-2, with TRBD1 identical over 7 bases. V lost 5 bases, J lost 3 bases, and 6 bases stayed unmatched. The germline V gene has CDR1 SGHVS and CDR2 FQNEAQ. The CDR3 is made up of 14 amino acids. CDR3 amino acids: CASSLQDRDYGYTF. The CDR3 DNA reads TGTGCCAGCAGCCTCCAAGACAGGGACTATGGCTACACCTTC.

V is TRBV14 and J is TRBJ1-2; TRBD1 is a possible D gene (5 bases). CDR1 is SGHDN and CDR2 is FVKESK in the germline V gene. CDR3 length: 14 residues. Trimming shortened V by 3 bases and J by 6 bases, and 14 bases separated the two germline ends. CDR3 bases: TGTGCCAGCAGCCATCATACAGGAGACCATGGCTACACCTTC. Residues: CASSHHTGDHGYTF.

This rearrangement joins TRBV9 to TRBJ1-1; unclear D gene. This CDR3 region has 14 residues. Germline V gene lookup returns CDR1 SGDLS and CDR2 YYNGEE. V was pared by 4 bases and J by 3 bases, with 13 bases between. CDR3 loop: CASSSLWSYTEAFF. DNA of the CDR3: TGTGCCAGCAGCTCGCTTTGGAGCTACACTGAAGCTTTCTTT.

CDR3 in amino acids: CASSYSEGESNQPQHF. The CDR3 coding sequence is TGTGCCAGCAGTTACTCGGAAGGGGAAAGCAATCAGCCCCAGCATTTT. The genes are TRBV6-6 and TRBJ1-5; possibly TRBD1 for D (5 bases). The ends were cut back, 0 bases at V and 1 base at J, with 10 bases in the middle. CDR3 length: 16 amino acids. Germline CDR1 and CDR2: MNHNY and SVGAGI (reference sequence).

The V call is TRBV19, the J call TRBJ1-5; a possible D gene is TRBD1 (6 bases). The V and J ends lost 3 bases and 0 bases respectively, with 9 bases between them. The length of the CDR3 is 15 residues. Germline V gene lookup returns CDR1 LNHDA and CDR2 SQIVND (reference sequence). CDR3 region: CASSMGQNSNQPQHF. The CDR3 region has the DNA TGTGCCAGTAGTATGGGACAAAATAGCAATCAGCCCCAGCATTTT.